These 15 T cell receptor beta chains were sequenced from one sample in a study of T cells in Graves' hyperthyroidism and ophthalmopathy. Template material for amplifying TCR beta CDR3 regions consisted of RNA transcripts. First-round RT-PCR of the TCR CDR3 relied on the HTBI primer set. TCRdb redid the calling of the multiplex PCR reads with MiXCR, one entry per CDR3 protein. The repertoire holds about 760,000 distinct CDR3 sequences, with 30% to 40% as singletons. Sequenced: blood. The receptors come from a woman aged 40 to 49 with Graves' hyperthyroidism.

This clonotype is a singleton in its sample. CDR3 DNA sequence: TGTGCCAGCAGGACTAGTCCAGGGGCCTCCTACGAGCAGTACTTC. Translating it yields CASRTSPGASYEQYF. This chain connects TRBV28 to TRBJ2-7, with D perhaps TRBD1 or TRBD2 (6 bases each). This CDR3 is built from 15 residues. Trimming took 6 bases from V and 0 from J, leaving 15 bases between them. CDR1 is MDHEN, CDR2 SYDVKM, per germline.

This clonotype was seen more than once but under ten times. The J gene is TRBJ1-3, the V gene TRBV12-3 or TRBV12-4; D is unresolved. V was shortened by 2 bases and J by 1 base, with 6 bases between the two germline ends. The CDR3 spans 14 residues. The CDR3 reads CASSLWDSGNTIYF. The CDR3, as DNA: TGTGCCAGCAGTTTATGGGATTCTGGAAACACCATATATTTT.

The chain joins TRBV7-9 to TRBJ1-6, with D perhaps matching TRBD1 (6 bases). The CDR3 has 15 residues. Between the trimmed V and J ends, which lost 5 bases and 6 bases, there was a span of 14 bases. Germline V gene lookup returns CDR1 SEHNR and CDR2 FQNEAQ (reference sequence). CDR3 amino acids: CASSELGALNSPLHF. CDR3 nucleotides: TGTGCCAGCAGCGAACTGGGGGCCCTTAATTCACCCCTCCACTTT.

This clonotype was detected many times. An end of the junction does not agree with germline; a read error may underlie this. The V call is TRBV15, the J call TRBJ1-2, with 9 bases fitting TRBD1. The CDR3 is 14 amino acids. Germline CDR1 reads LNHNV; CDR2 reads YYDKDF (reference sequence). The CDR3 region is CATSGEGQGAGYTF. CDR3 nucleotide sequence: TGTGCCACCAGCGGAGAGGGACAGGGAGCCGGCTACACCTTC.

The CDR3 DNA reads TGTGCCACCACCCCCAGGGCTAACTATGGCTACACCTTC. Its translation is CATTPRANYGYTF. The J gene is TRBJ1-2, the V gene TRBV15; D possibly corresponds to TRBD1 (5 bases). This CDR3 has 13 residues. Deletions cut 7 bases from V and 0 bases from J, with 9 bases between. Germline V gene sequence: CDR1 LNHNV, CDR2 YYDKDF (reference sequence).

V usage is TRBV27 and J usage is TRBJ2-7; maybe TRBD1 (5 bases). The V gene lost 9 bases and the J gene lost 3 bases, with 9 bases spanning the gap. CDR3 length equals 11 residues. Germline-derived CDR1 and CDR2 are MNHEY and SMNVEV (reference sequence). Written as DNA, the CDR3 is TGTGCCAGTGGACACCACTACGAGCAGTACTTC. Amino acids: CASGHHYEQYF.

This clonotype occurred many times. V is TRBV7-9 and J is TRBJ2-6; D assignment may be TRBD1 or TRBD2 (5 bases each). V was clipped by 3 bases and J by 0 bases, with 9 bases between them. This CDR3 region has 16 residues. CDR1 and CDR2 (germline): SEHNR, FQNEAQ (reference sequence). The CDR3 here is CASSLGESSGANVLTF. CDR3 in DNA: TGTGCCAGCAGCTTGGGGGAAAGCTCTGGGGCCAACGTCCTGACTTTC.

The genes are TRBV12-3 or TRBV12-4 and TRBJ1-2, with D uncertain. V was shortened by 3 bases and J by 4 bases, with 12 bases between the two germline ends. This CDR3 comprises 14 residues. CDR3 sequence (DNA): TGTGCCAGCAGTTTTCTGGGGATCGGCTATGGCTACACCTTC. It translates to CASSFLGIGYGYTF.

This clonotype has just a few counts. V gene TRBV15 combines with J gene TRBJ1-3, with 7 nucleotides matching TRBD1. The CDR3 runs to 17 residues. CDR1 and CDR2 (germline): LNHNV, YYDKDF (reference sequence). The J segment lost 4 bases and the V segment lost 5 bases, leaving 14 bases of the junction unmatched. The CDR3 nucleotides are TGTGCCACCAGCCCCGACAGGGACATAAGATCCGGAAACACCATATATTTT. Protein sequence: CATSPDRDIRSGNTIYF.

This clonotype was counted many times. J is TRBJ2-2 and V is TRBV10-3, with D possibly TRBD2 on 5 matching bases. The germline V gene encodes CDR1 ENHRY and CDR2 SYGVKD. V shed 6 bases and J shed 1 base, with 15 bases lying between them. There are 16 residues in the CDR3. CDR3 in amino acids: CAIRRGVGENTGELFF. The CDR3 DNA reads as TGTGCCATCAGGCGAGGAGTCGGGGAGAACACCGGGGAGCTGTTTTTT.

The CDR3: CASSLDGQGLHYGYTF. The CDR3 DNA reads TGTGCCAGCAGCCTGGACGGCCAGGGACTACACTATGGCTACACCTTC. The chain recombines TRBV7-8 with TRBJ1-2, with D perhaps TRBD1 (5 bases). The germline CDR1 and CDR2 sequences are SGHVS and FQNEAQ. Trimming pared 5 bases from V and 3 bases from J, leaving 19 bases between. This CDR3 spans 16 amino acids.

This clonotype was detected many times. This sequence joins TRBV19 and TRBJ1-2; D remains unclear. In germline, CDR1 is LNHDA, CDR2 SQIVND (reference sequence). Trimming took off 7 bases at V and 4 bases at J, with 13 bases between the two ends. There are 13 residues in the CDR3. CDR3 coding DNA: TGTGCCAGTAAAATGGACCTCTCCTATGGCTACACCTTC. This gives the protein CASKMDLSYGYTF.

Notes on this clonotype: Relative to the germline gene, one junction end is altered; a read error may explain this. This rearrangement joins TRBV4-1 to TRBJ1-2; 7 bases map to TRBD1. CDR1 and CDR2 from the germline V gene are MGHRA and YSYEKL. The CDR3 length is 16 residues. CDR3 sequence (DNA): TGCGCCAGCAGCCAAGTTCCTATTACAGGGGTGTTGGTCTACGCCTTC. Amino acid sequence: CASSQVPITGVLVYAF.

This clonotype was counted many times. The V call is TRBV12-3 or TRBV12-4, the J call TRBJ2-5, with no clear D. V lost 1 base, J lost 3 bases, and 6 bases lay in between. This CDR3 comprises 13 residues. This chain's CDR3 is CASSLDLEETQYF. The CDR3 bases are TGTGCCAGCAGTTTAGATTTGGAAGAGACCCAGTACTTC.

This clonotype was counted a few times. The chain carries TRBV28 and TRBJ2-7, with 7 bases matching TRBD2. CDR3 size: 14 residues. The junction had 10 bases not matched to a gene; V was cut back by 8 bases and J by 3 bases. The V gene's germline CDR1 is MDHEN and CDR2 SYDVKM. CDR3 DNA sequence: TGTGCCAGCGGGCCGGAGCGGGACGACTACGAGCAGTACTTC. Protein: CASGPERDDYEQYF.